This T cell receptor (beta chain) was documented in a study of PD-1 blockade in mismatch repair-deficient tumors. Across the whole study: Enrolled about 2012-2016, patients had progressing, pretreated mismatch repair-deficient cancers of 12 to 13 types.

Study observations and caveats: Tumor-resident clones, often undetectable pretreatment in blood, expanded then contracted after pembrolizumab.

Every patient had mismatch repair deficiency by PCR or immunohistochemistry. TCRs were sequenced from a few patients responding to pembrolizumab. TCRdb keeps only in-frame clones here, not all; method: immunoSEQ multiplex PCR. This sample yields 77,000 or so clones, of which 80% to 90% are seen a single time; less than 6% belongs to the top ten. A note on this clone: The antigen remains unidentified.

CDR1 and CDR2 from the germline V gene are MNHEY and SMNVEV (reference sequence). This CDR3 is built from 16 residues. Trimming shortened V by 5 bases and J by 8 bases, and 24 bases separated the two germline ends. The J gene is TRBJ1-2, the V gene TRBV27; D is unresolved. The clonotype was recovered from an adult with mismatch repair-deficient cancer. Source: peripheral blood, taken 44 weeks after starting pembrolizumab. CDR3 region: CASSPRGGPGMIGYTF. The CDR3 bases are TGTGCCAGCAGTCCCCGCGGAGGGCCTGGGATGATCGGCTACACCTTC.